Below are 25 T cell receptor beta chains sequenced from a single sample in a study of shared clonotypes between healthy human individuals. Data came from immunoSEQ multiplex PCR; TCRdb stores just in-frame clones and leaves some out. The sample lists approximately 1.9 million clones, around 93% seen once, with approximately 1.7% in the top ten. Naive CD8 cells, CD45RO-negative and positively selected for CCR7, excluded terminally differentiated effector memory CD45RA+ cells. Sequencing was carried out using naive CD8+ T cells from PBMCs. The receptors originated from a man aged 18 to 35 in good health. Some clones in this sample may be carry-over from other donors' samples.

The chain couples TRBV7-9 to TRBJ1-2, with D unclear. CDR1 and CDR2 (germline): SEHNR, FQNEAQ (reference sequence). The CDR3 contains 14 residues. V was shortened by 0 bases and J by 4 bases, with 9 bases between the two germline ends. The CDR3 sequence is CASSLALDTYGYTF. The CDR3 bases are TGTGCCAGCAGCTTAGCGCTAGATACCTATGGCTACACCTTC.

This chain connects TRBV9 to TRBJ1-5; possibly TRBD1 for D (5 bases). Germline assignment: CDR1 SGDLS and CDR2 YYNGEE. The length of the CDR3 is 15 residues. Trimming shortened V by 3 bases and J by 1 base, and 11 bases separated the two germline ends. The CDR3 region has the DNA TGTGCCAGCAGCGCCGGGGGGGTAAGCAATCAGCCCCAGCATTTT. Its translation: CASSAGGVSNQPQHF.

The DNA for the CDR3 is TGTGCCAGCAGCCCCCTCGGCTCACCGGATACGCAGTATTTT. Its translation is CASSPLGSPDTQYF. The chain joins TRBV13 to TRBJ2-3, with D hard to call. Germline CDR1 is PRHDT and CDR2 is FYEKMQ (reference sequence). Trimming removed 5 bases from V and 6 bases from J, with 15 bases in between. The CDR3 is made up of 14 amino acids.

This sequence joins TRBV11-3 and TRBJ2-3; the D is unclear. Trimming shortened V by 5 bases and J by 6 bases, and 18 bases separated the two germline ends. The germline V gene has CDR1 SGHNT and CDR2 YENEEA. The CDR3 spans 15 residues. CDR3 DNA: TGTGCCAGCAGCCTCGGCGCGCTCCTTGGGGATACGCAGTATTTT. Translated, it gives CASSLGALLGDTQYF. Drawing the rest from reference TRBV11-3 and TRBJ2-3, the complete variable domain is EAGVVQSPRYKIIEKKQPVAFWCNPISGHNTLYWYLQNLGQGPELLIRYENEEAVDDSQLPKDRFSAERLKGVDSTLKIQPAELGDSAVYLCASSLGALLGDTQYFGPGTRLTVL.

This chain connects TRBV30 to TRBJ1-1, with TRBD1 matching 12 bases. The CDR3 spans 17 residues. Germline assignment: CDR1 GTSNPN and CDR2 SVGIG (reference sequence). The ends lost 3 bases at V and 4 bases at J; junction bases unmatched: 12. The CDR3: CAWSIGTGGGWSTEAFF. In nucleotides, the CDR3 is TGTGCCTGGAGCATCGGGACAGGGGGCGGCTGGTCCACTGAAGCTTTCTTT.

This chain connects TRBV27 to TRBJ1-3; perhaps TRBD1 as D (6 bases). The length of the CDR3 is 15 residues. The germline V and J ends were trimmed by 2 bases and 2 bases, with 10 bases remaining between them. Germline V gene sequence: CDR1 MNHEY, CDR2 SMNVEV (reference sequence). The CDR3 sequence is CASSLKTGTGNTIYF. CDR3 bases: TGTGCCAGCAGTTTAAAGACAGGCACTGGAAACACCATATATTTT.

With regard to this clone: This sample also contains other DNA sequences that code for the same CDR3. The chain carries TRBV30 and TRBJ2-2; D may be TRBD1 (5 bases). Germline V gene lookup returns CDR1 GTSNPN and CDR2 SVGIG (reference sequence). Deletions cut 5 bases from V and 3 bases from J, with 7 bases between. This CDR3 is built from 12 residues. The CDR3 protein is CAWDRDTGELFF. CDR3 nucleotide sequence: TGTGCCTGGGACAGAGACACCGGGGAGCTGTTTTTT.

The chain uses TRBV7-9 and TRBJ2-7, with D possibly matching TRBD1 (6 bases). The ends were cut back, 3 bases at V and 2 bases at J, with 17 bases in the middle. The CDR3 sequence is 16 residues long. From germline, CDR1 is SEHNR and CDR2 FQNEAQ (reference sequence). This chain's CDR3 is CASSLDRQAPTYEQYF. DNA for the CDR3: TGTGCCAGCAGCTTGGATAGACAGGCCCCAACCTACGAGCAGTACTTC.

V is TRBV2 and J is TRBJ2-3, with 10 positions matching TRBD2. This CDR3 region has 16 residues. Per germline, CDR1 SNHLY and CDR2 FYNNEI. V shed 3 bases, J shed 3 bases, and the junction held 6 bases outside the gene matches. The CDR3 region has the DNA TGTGCCAGCAGTGAGGCTAGCGGGAGAAGGACAGATACGCAGTATTTT. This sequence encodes CASSEASGRRTDTQYF.

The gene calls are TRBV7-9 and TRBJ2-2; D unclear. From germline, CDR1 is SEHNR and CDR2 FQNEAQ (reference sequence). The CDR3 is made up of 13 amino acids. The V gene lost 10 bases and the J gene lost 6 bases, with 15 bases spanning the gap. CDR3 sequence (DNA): TGTGCCAACAACTCCCTAAACTCCGGGGAGCTGTTTTTT. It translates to CANNSLNSGELFF.

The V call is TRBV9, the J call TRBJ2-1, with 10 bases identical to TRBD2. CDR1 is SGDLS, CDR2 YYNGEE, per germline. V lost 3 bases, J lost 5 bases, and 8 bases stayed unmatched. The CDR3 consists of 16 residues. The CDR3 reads CASSEGLAKTHNEQFF. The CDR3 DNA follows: TGTGCCAGCAGCGAGGGACTAGCGAAGACCCACAATGAGCAGTTCTTC.

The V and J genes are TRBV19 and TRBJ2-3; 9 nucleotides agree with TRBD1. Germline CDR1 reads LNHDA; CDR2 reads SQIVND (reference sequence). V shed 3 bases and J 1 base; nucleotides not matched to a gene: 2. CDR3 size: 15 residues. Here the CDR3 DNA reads TGTGCCAGTAGTATGAGGACAGGGGGCACAGATACGCAGTATTTT. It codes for CASSMRTGGTDTQYF.

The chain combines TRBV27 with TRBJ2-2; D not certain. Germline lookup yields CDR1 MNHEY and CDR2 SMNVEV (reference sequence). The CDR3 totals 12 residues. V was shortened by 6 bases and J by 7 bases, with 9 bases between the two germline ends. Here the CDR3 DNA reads TGTGCCAGCAGCCCTGCCGTCGGGGAGCTGTTTTTT. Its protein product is CASSPAVGELFF.

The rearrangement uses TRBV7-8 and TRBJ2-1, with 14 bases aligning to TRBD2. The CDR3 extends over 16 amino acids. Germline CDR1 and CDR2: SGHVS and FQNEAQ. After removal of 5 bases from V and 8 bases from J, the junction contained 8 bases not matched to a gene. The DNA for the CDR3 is TGTGCCAGCAGCCGCGGGACTAGCGGGAGTCTGGATGAGCAGTTCTTC. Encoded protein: CASSRGTSGSLDEQFF.

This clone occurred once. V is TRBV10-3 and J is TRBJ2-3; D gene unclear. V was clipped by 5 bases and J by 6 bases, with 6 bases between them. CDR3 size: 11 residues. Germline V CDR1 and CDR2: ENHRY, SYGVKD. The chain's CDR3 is CAISSTDTQYF. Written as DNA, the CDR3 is TGTGCCATCAGTTCCACCGATACGCAGTATTTT.

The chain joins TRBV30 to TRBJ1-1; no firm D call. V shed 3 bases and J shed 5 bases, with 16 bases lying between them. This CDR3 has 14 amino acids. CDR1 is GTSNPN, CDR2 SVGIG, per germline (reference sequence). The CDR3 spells CAWRGGLGETEAFF. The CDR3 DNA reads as TGTGCCTGGAGGGGAGGGCTGGGAGAGACTGAAGCTTTCTTT.

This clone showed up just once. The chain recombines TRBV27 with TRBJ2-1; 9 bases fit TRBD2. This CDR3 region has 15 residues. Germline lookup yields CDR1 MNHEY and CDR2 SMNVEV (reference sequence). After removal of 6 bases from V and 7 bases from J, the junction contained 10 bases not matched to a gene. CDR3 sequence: CASRLSGSNRNEQFF. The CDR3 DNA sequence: TGTGCCAGCAGGCTTAGCGGGAGTAATAGGAATGAGCAGTTCTTC.

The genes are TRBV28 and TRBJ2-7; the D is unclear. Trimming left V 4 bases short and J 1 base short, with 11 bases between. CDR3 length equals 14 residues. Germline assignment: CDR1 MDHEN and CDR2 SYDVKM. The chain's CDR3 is CASSSIIDSYEQYF. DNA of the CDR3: TGTGCCAGCAGTTCGATAATAGATTCCTACGAGCAGTACTTC.

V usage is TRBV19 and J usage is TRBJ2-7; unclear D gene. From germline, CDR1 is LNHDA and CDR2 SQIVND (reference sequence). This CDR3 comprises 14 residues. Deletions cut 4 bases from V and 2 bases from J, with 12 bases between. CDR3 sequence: CASSTDTEAYEQYF. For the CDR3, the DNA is TGTGCCAGTAGTACCGACACGGAAGCCTACGAGCAGTACTTC.

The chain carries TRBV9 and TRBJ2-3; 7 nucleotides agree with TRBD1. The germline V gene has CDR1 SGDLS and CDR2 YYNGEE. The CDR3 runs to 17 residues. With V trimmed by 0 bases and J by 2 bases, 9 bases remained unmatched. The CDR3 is CASSVVVGQTNTDTQYF. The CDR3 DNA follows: TGTGCCAGCAGCGTAGTGGTGGGACAGACTAACACAGATACGCAGTATTTT.

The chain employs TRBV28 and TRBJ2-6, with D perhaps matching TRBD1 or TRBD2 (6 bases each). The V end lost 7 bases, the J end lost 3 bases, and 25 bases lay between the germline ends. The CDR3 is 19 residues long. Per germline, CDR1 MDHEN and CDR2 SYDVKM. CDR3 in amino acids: CASTTGFLRGRVGANVLTF. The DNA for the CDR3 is TGTGCCAGCACCACCGGCTTCCTTCGGGGGCGCGTTGGGGCCAACGTCCTGACTTTC.

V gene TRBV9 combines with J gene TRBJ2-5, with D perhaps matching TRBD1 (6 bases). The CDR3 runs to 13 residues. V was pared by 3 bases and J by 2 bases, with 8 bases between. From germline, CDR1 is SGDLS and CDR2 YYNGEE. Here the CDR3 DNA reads TGTGCCAGCAGCGGGACAGCTCAAGAGACCCAGTACTTC. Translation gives CASSGTAQETQYF.

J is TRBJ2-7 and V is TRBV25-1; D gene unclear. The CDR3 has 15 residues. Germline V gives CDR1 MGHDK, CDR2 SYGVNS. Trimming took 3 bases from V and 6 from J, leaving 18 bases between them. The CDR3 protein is CASSDLFPAAAEQYF. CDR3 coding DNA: TGTGCCAGCAGTGACCTCTTCCCCGCTGCCGCCGAGCAGTACTTC.

The CDR3 loop reads CASSQGSGRAFTGELFF. CDR3 nucleotides: TGCGCCAGCAGCCAAGGGAGCGGGAGGGCCTTTACCGGGGAGCTGTTTTTT. This chain connects TRBV4-1 to TRBJ2-2; 10 bases map to TRBD2. The CDR3 spans 17 residues. V lost 1 base and J lost 5; bases outside the gene matches: 7. The germline V gene has CDR1 MGHRA and CDR2 YSYEKL.

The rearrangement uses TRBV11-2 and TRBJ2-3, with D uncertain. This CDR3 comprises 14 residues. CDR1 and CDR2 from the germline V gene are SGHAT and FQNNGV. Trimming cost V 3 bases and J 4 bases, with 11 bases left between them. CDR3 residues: CASSFKAPPDTQYF. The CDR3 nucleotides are TGTGCCAGCAGCTTTAAGGCCCCCCCAGATACGCAGTATTTT.